A selection of T cell receptor beta chains follows, all from one sample in a study of Graves' ophthalmopathy and Graves' hyperthyroidism. TCRdb ran MiXCR on the multiplex PCR reads and lists one entry per CDR3 protein. The table includes about 1.1 million distinct CDR3 sequences, approximately 35% detected once. The source material was peripheral blood or thyroid tissue (not recorded which). The source is an adult man with Graves' hyperthyroidism. Both conserved end residues are part of each CDR3. The D gene is left open where the match is weak. Where a row states a size, it is once, few, many or the class of an expanded clone; other rows omit it.

size,J,V,D,CDR3,DNA
few,TRBJ1-1,TRBV3-1,.,CASSQDLVPGEAFF,TGTGCCAGCAGCCAAGATTTGGTCCCGGGTGAAGCTTTCTTT
few,TRBJ1-2,TRBV5-1,TRBD1,CASSPQTGTSGYTF,TGCGCCAGCAGCCCACAGACAGGGACGTCTGGCTACACCTTC
many,TRBJ2-7,TRBV29-1,.,CSVEGVSWEQYF,TGCAGCGTTGAAGGGGTGTCGTGGGAGCAGTACTTC
many,TRBJ2-7,TRBV5-4,.,CASSSRPREQYF,TGTGCCAGCAGCTCCCGGCCGAGGGAGCAGTACTTC
many,TRBJ1-2,TRBV6-5,.,CASSYSGLTGYTF,TGTGCCAGCAGTTATTCAGGGTTGACGGGCTACACCTTC
.,TRBJ1-5,TRBV5-1,.,CASSSSPDQLQHF,TGCGCCAGCAGCTCGTCCCCGGATCAGCTCCAGCATTTT
.,TRBJ2-7,TRBV18,.,CASSPPNSYEQYF,TGTGCCAGCTCACCTCCGAACTCCTACGAGCAGTACTTC
.,TRBJ2-7,TRBV7-2,TRBD2,CASSQRESYEQYF,TGTGCCAGCAGTCAGCGGGAGAGCTACGAGCAGTACTTC
many,TRBJ1-5,TRBV7-9,.,CASSADRGPQHF,TGTGCCAGCAGCGCTGACCGGGGGCCCCAGCATTTT
few,TRBJ1-6,TRBV6-5,.,CASRRKGDNSPLHF,TGTGCCAGCAGGAGGAAGGGGGATAATTCACCCCTCCACTTT
.,TRBJ2-7,TRBV7-9,.,CASSPRARLYEQYF,TGTGCCAGCAGCCCTCGCGCCCGACTCTACGAGCAGTACTTC
.,TRBJ1-5,TRBV6-6,.,CASSYSLTGLNQPQHF,TGTGCCAGCAGTTACTCTCTGACAGGCCTAAATCAGCCCCAGCATTTT
many,TRBJ2-7,TRBV14,.,CASSLYLEQYF,TGTGCCAGCAGCCTTTACCTCGAGCAGTACTTC
.,TRBJ2-7,TRBV5-1,.,CASRKPRGDEQYF,TGCGCCAGCAGAAAACCCCGCGGGGACGAGCAGTACTTC
.,TRBJ2-7,TRBV7-8,TRBD1,CASSRTGARGEQYF,TGTGCCAGCAGCAGGACAGGGGCTCGCGGGGAGCAGTACTTC
.,TRBJ2-7,TRBV7-9,TRBD2,CASSQTSGGTYEQYF,TGTGCCAGCAGCCAGACAAGCGGGGGAACCTACGAGCAGTACTTC
few,TRBJ2-7,TRBV5-4,TRBD2,CASSRTSGRTYEQYF,TGTGCCAGCAGCCGAACTAGCGGCCGTACCTACGAGCAGTACTTC
few,TRBJ2-7,TRBV5-5,TRBD2,CASSLVPTSVAYEQYF,TGTGCCAGCAGCTTGGTCCCGACTAGCGTGGCCTACGAGCAGTACTTC
.,TRBJ2-7,TRBV7-2,TRBD1,CASSPQRNTGDYEQYF,TGTGCCAGCAGCCCCCAGCGGAACACAGGGGATTACGAGCAGTACTTC
many,TRBJ2-5,TRBV12-3/TRBV12-4,.,CASSFIVKTQYF,TGTGCCAGCAGTTTTATAGTGAAGACCCAGTACTTC
many,TRBJ2-7,TRBV5-1,TRBD1,CASSPDGTASSYEQYF,TGCGCCAGCAGCCCCGACGGGACAGCGAGCTCCTACGAGCAGTACTTC
.,TRBJ2-7,TRBV4-3,TRBD1,CASSQDIAGQGYEQYF,TGCGCCAGCAGCCAAGATATCGCGGGACAGGGTTACGAGCAGTACTTC
many,TRBJ2-5,TRBV29-1,.,CSVEQGREETQYF,TGCAGCGTTGAGCAGGGAAGGGAGGAGACCCAGTACTTC
.,TRBJ2-5,TRBV19,.,CASESGRNAETQYF,TGTGCCAGTGAGTCAGGACGGAACGCAGAGACCCAGTACTTC
.,TRBJ2-1,TRBV11-2,.,CASSRDLDTYYNEQFF,TGTGCCAGCAGCCGGGATTTGGACACTTACTACAATGAGCAGTTCTTC
many,TRBJ2-5,TRBV7-2,.,CASSLSGTSGETQYF,TGTGCCAGCAGCCTCTCCGGGACTTCGGGTGAGACCCAGTACTTC
once,TRBJ2-7,TRBV12-3/TRBV12-4,.,CASRSGGASYEQYF,TGTGCCAGCAGGTCCGGAGGCGCCTCCTACGAGCAGTACTTC
many,TRBJ1-6,TRBV7-9,.,CASSLLGGDSPLHF,TGTGCCAGCAGCTTATTGGGGGGCGATTCACCCCTCCACTTT
many,TRBJ1-1,TRBV6-4,.,CAGTDSLNTEAFF,TGTGCCGGAACGGACAGCCTGAACACTGAAGCTTTCTTT
once,TRBJ2-7,TRBV2,.,CASSEGGSRAEQYF,TGTGCCAGCAGTGAAGGGGGGAGTCGTGCCGAGCAGTACTTC
few,TRBJ1-5,TRBV20-1,TRBD1,CSARLDRGRRGNQPQHF,TGCAGTGCTAGACTAGACAGGGGGCGACGGGGCAATCAGCCCCAGCATTTT
.,TRBJ2-5,TRBV2,.,CASNPSSSGETQYF,TGTGCCAGCAACCCTAGCTCGAGTGGGGAGACCCAGTACTTC
.,TRBJ1-2,TRBV20-1,TRBD1,CSARTGGSNYGYTF,TGCAGTGCCCGGACAGGGGGCTCGAACTATGGCTACACCTTC
few,TRBJ2-7,TRBV20-1,.,CSASIRVFPKLTYEQYF,TGCAGTGCTAGTATTAGGGTATTCCCAAAACTTACCTACGAGCAGTACTTC
many,TRBJ2-5,TRBV7-6,.,CASSSVGLSQETQYF,TGTGCCAGCAGCTCCGTGGGTCTCTCCCAAGAGACCCAGTACTTC
many,TRBJ1-2,TRBV9,.,CASSTQGYYGYTF,TGTGCCAGCAGCACACAGGGTTACTATGGCTACACCTTC
few,TRBJ1-2,TRBV20-1,.,CSARDPGGTHYGYTF,TGCAGTGCTAGAGATCCTGGCGGGACACACTATGGCTACACCTTC
.,TRBJ2-2,TRBV19,.,CASSRWELSTGELFF,TGTGCCAGTAGTCGCTGGGAGCTTAGCACCGGGGAGCTGTTTTTT
few,TRBJ1-5,TRBV12-3/TRBV12-4,TRBD1,CASSPQVYRGQDQPQHF,TGTGCCAGCAGCCCCCAAGTGTACAGGGGGCAGGATCAGCCCCAGCATTTT
.,TRBJ1-4,TRBV5-5,TRBD1,CASSQRRTGGNEKLFF,TGCGCCAGCAGCCAGCGCCGGACAGGGGGCAATGAAAAACTGTTTTTT
.,TRBJ1-1,TRBV7-2,.,CASMPRGGDTEAFF,TGTGCCAGCATGCCGCGGGGAGGGGACACTGAAGCTTTCTTT
.,TRBJ1-2,TRBV20-1,.,CSARREGLYGYTF,TGCAGTGCTAGGAGGGAAGGTCTCTATGGCTACACCTTC